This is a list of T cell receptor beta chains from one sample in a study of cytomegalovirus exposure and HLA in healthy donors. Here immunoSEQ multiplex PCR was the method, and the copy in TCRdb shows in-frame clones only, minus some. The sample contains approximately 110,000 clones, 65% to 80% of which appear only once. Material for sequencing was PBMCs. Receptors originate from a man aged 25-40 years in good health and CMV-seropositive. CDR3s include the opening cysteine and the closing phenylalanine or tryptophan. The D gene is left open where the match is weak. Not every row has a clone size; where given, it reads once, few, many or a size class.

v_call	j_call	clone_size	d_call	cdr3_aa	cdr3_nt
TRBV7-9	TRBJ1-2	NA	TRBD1	CASSFFGGQVYGYTF	TGTGCCAGCAGCTTTTTTGGGGGACAGGTCTATGGCTACACCTTC
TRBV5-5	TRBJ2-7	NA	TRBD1	CASSRTGTGIYEQYF	TGTGCCAGCAGCCGAACCGGGACAGGGATTTACGAGCAGTACTTC
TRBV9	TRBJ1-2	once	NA	CASSAWGGVDGYTF	TGTGCCAGCAGCGCCTGGGGAGGGGTGGATGGCTACACCTTC
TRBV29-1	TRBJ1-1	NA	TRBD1	CSVKTGVMTEAFF	TGCAGCGTGAAGACAGGGGTGATGACTGAAGCTTTCTTT
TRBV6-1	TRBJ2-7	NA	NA	CAGSGPGFNYEQYF	TGTGCCGGCAGTGGCCCAGGGTTTAACTACGAGCAGTACTTC
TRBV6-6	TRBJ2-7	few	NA	CASTPSGVPYEQYF	TGTGCCAGCACCCCGTCAGGGGTCCCCTACGAGCAGTACTTC
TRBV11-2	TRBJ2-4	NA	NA	CASTPGGNIQYF	TGTGCCAGCACCCCTGGAGGGAACATTCAGTACTTC
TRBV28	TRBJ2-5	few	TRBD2	CASSSGGAQTQYF	TGTGCCAGCAGTAGCGGGGGGGCACAGACCCAGTACTTC
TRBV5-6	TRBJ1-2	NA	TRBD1	CASSSWTGLLANYGYTF	TGTGCCAGCAGCTCTTGGACAGGACTCTTAGCTAACTATGGCTACACCTTC
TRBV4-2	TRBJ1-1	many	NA	CASSRGTVNTEAFF	TGTGCCAGCAGCCGGGGCACCGTGAACACTGAAGCTTTCTTT
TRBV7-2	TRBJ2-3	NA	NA	CASTSGGTDTQYF	TGTGCCAGCACCAGCGGTGGCACAGATACGCAGTATTTT
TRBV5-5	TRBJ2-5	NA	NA	CASSFGQETQYF	TGTGCCAGCAGCTTCGGTCAAGAGACCCAGTACTTC
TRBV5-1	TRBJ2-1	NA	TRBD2	CASSLVGGGLGEQFF	TGCGCCAGCAGCTTGGTTGGCGGGGGGTTGGGGGAGCAGTTCTTC
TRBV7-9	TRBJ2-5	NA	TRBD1	CASSKNSGTGMETQYF	TGTGCCAGCAGCAAAAATTCCGGGACAGGGATGGAGACCCAGTACTTC
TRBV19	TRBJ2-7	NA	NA	CASSMGHQNRDEQYF	TGTGCCAGTAGTATGGGACACCAAAACAGGGACGAGCAGTACTTC
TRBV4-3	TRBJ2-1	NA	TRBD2	CASSQDPASGGAAYNEQFF	TGCGCCAGCAGCCAAGATCCAGCTAGCGGGGGGGCCGCGTACAATGAGCAGTTCTTC
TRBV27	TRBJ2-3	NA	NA	CASSLSLRRDTQYF	TGTGCCAGCAGTTTATCGTTGCGGCGGGATACGCAGTATTTT
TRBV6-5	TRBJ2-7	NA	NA	CASSYSLQDPYYEQYF	TGTGCCAGCAGTTATAGTTTACAGGACCCCTACTACGAGCAGTACTTC
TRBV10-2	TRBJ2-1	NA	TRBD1	CASSSRGQGPYNEQFF	TGCGCCAGCAGTAGCCGGGGACAGGGTCCCTACAATGAGCAGTTCTTC
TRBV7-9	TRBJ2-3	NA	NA	CASSLQGTQYF	TGTGCCAGCAGCTTGCAGGGTACGCAGTATTTT
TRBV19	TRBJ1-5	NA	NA	CASSESSLNQPQHF	TGTGCCAGTAGTGAATCATCGCTAAATCAGCCCCAGCATTTT
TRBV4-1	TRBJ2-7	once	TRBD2	CASSQGGFGLERAYEQYF	TGCGCCAGCAGCCAAGGGGGGTTTGGACTAGAACGAGCCTACGAGCAGTACTTC